This T cell receptor (beta chain) is from a study of blood T cell repertoires in COVID-19. Overall study: Samples of COVID-19 (acute and convalescent) were obtained from the United States, Italy and Spain.

In its sample, this clone was seen once. V gave up 3 bases and J gave up 1 base, with 15 bases separating them. CDR3 size: 16 residues. In germline, CDR1 is SGHTA, CDR2 FQGNSA. In the authors' methods: Amplified reference gene primers provided the basis for estimating nucleated cell counts. Sequencing used immunoSEQ multiplex PCR; TCRdb keeps in-frame clones, though not all of them. V, J and clone size are those of that table, while D and trimming were read from the DNA. The sample yields 150,000 to 200,000 clones, approximately 87% seen once. Sequenced input: peripheral blood. This chain joins TRBV7-2 and TRBJ1-2, with D maybe TRBD1 (6 bases). The TCR was taken from a man aged 18 to 29 with active or convalescent COVID-19. CDR3 residues: CASSLLRTALNYGYTF. The CDR3 DNA is TGTGCCAGCAGCTTGCTTAGGACAGCACTTAACTATGGCTACACCTTC.